This is a list of T cell receptor beta chains from one sample in a study of cytomegalovirus exposure and HLA in healthy donors. TCRdb's table, derived via immunoSEQ multiplex PCR, lists solely in-frame clones and lacks some. The sample lists fewer than 55,000 clones; approximately 70% were seen once. Sequenced: PBMCs. The receptors here all came from a woman in her fifties or sixties in good health and CMV-seropositive. Each CDR3 is given with its conserved first and last residue. The D gene is left open where the match is weak. The size entry is marked missing in some rows and otherwise reads once, few, many or a size class.

J gene	D gene	clone size	V gene	CDR3 DNA	CDR3 protein
TRBJ2-1	-	-	TRBV10-3	TGTGCCATCAGTGAAAAAGGGGTGGGGGAGCAGTTCTTC	CAISEKGVGEQFF
TRBJ1-5	-	-	TRBV7-2	TGTGCCAGCAGCCCCCATTACGACAGGCTCGATCAGCCCCAGCATTTT	CASSPHYDRLDQPQHF
TRBJ1-3	-	-	TRBV18	TGTGCCAGCTCACCACAGAACAGGCTGGGAGGAAACACCATATATTTT	CASSPQNRLGGNTIYF
TRBJ1-2	-	-	TRBV5-8	TGTGCCAGCAGCTTGGGCACGGATGGCTACACCTTC	CASSLGTDGYTF
TRBJ2-3	-	-	TRBV7-6	TGTGCCAGCAGCTTAAGGGGGGGGGCTAGCACAGATACGCAGTATTTT	CASSLRGGASTDTQYF
TRBJ2-3	TRBD2	-	TRBV7-9	TGTGCCAGCAGCTTAGACGGGAGGAGAGCAGATACGCAGTATTTT	CASSLDGRRADTQYF
TRBJ1-2	TRBD1	-	TRBV7-9	TGTGCCAGCAGCCCGGGACAGGGGTCGGTCGACTATGGCTACACCTTC	CASSPGQGSVDYGYTF
TRBJ1-1	-	few	TRBV9	TGTGCCAGCAGCATTCATCCGGGCACTGAAGCTTTCTTT	CASSIHPGTEAFF
TRBJ2-7	TRBD2	many	TRBV4-1	TGCGCCAGCAGCCAGACACTAGCGGGAGGGTCCTACGAGCAGTACTTC	CASSQTLAGGSYEQYF
TRBJ1-4	-	few	TRBV6-1	TGTGCCAGCAGGACAGGACGGGATGAAAAACTGTTTTTT	CASRTGRDEKLFF
TRBJ2-5	-	-	TRBV7-3	TGTGCCAGCAGCTTCGGCGGGGGCGGGGAGACCCAGTACTTC	CASSFGGGGETQYF
TRBJ2-2	TRBD1	few	TRBV4-3	TGCGCCAGCAGCCAACAGACAGGGCCGGAGTCTGCCGGGGAGCTGTTTTTT	CASSQQTGPESAGELFF
TRBJ1-4	-	-	TRBV7-9	TGTGCCAGCAGCCCAGGGGACGCAACTAATGAAAAACTGTTTTTT	CASSPGDATNEKLFF
TRBJ2-2	TRBD1	-	TRBV13	TGTGCCAGCAGCGCTTCCGGGACAGGGGGATTCACCGGGGAGCTGTTTTTT	CASSASGTGGFTGELFF
TRBJ2-7	TRBD2	-	TRBV5-1	TGCGCCAGCAGCCCACCTAGCGGGGGGGCCATGGACGAGCAGTACTTC	CASSPPSGGAMDEQYF
TRBJ2-1	TRBD2	-	TRBV7-2	TGTGCCAGCAGCTTCCCGGGGGGCGGGGGGGCCGGTGAGCAGTTCTTC	CASSFPGGGGAGEQFF
TRBJ2-7	-	-	TRBV27	TGTGCCAGCAGTCCGAGCGCAGGGCCCTACGAGCAGTACTTC	CASSPSAGPYEQYF
TRBJ2-3	-	-	TRBV4-2	TGTGCCAGCAGCCAAGAAAGGGGAACTAGCACAGATACGCAGTATTTT	CASSQERGTSTDTQYF
TRBJ2-1	TRBD2	-	TRBV28	TGTGCCAGCTTTTCCGGGAGCGCGGGAGGAGAGGTCAATGAGCAGTTCTTC	CASFSGSAGGEVNEQFF
TRBJ2-1	-	-	TRBV6-1	TGTGCCAGCGGGCGGGGTCCCCCCTACAATGAGCAGTTCTTC	CASGRGPPYNEQFF
TRBJ2-1	-	-	TRBV18	TGTGCCAGCTCACGGGGCCGCTCCTACAATGAGCAGTTCTTC	CASSRGRSYNEQFF
TRBJ1-5	-	-	TRBV10-1	TGCGCCAGCAGTGAGGGGGGCGGACCAGGACTGGGCAATCAGCCCCAGCATTTT	CASSEGGGPGLGNQPQHF
TRBJ1-1	-	-	TRBV19	TGTGCCAGCCTCAGACAGAGCAACACTGAAGCTTTCTTT	CASLRQSNTEAFF
TRBJ1-2	-	-	TRBV7-9	TGTGCCGGCAGCTTAGTCGCGGGGGACTATGGCTACACCTTC	CAGSLVAGDYGYTF
TRBJ2-5	-	-	TRBV4-2	TGTGCCAGCAGCCAAGACGGGGTGCGGATACAAGAGACCCAGTACTTC	CASSQDGVRIQETQYF
TRBJ1-1	TRBD1	-	TRBV19	TGTGCCAGTAGTATGCAGGGGGAAACTGAAGCTTTCTTT	CASSMQGETEAFF
TRBJ2-5	-	-	TRBV4-1	TGCGCCAGCAGCCAAAACAGGGAAGAGACCCAGTACTTC	CASSQNREETQYF
TRBJ2-3	-	-	TRBV5-1	TGCGCCAGCAGCCCGAGGGCTTCTCCGGGCGGCACAGATACGCAGTATTTT	CASSPRASPGGTDTQYF
TRBJ2-7	-	-	TRBV7-2	TGTGCCAGCAGCTTAGAACTAGCAGGTACCTACGAGCAGTACTTC	CASSLELAGTYEQYF
TRBJ1-1	TRBD1	-	TRBV6-1	TGTGCCAGCAGTATGGGACAGGGAGCTTTCGCTGAAGCTTTCTTT	CASSMGQGAFAEAFF
TRBJ1-3	-	-	TRBV7-9	TGTGCCAGCAGCTTAACCGCAGGGCCCTCTGGAAACACCATATATTTT	CASSLTAGPSGNTIYF
TRBJ2-7	-	-	TRBV6-6	TGTGCCAGCTTAAAGGGGGGGAACTACGAGCAGTACTTC	CASLKGGNYEQYF